This entry lists 18 T cell receptor beta chains sequenced from one sample in a study of response to subunit inactivated influenza vaccine (dated by TCRdb to 2016 to 2019). Preparation of the library involved RT-PCR. The sequencing machine was an Illumina HiSeq 2500. TCRdb handled the public reads itself, with Q25 trimming in fastp and clone calling in MiXCR, and kept productive beta chains. Here each entry gathers all rows of one CDR3 protein and keeps the most common genes and DNA. The sample records roughly 670,000 distinct CDR3 sequences, 13% to 15% of which are singletons. The ten largest clones represent 7.6% of the sample. The sequenced sample was PBMCs from blood, obtained roughly 2 weeks before vaccination. These receptors all come from a man between 45 and 60 years old who received an inactivated influenza vaccine. Donor details come from another sample of the same person, matched by shared clones.

This clonotype was observed a handful of times. One end of the junction is discordant with germline, which a read error may explain. The chain links TRBV7-2 to TRBJ2-4, with 8 bases aligning to TRBD2. In germline, CDR1 is SGHTA, CDR2 FQGNSA. The CDR3 loop spans 11 amino acids. CDR3 protein: CASSLAGIQYF. The CDR3 DNA is TGTGCCAGCAGCCTAGCGGGCATTCAGTACTTC.

The chain couples TRBV27 to TRBJ2-6; 8 bases fit TRBD1. V lost 6 bases and J lost 0; bases outside the gene matches: 13. Per germline, CDR1 MNHEY and CDR2 SMNVEV (reference sequence). CDR3 size: 19 residues. CDR3 residues: CASRRTGTGLLSGANVLTF. DNA of the CDR3: TGTGCCAGCAGACGAACCGGGACAGGTCTCCTCTCTGGGGCCAACGTCCTGACTTTC. The variable domain in full, with the rest retrieved from reference TRBV27 and TRBJ2-6, is EAQVTQNPRYLITVTGKKLTVTCSQNMNHEYMSWYRQDPGLGLRQIYYSMNVEVTDKGDVPEGYKVSRKEKRNFPLILESPSPNQTSLYFCASRRTGTGLLSGANVLTFGAGSRLTVL.

The chain uses TRBV20-1 and TRBJ2-5; tentatively, D is TRBD1 (6 bases). The germline V gene encodes CDR1 DFQATT and CDR2 SNEGSKA (reference sequence). V gave up 3 bases and J gave up 5 bases, with 13 bases separating them. The CDR3 has 13 residues. CDR3 in amino acids: CSARYRARETQYF. The CDR3 coding sequence is TGCAGTGCTAGGTACAGGGCGCGTGAGACCCAGTACTTC.

The chain uses TRBV7-2 and TRBJ2-7; D is unresolved. The CDR3 length is 13 residues. Germline CDR1 reads SGHTA; CDR2 reads FQGNSA. The V and J ends lost 3 bases and 5 bases respectively, with 11 bases between them. CDR3 residues: CASSLNRLNEQYF. In nucleotides, the CDR3 is TGTGCCAGCAGCTTGAACAGACTTAACGAGCAGTACTTC.

DNA of the CDR3: TGTGCCAGCAGCGTACGGACATCAACTAATGAAAAACTGTTTTTT. It specifies CASSVRTSTNEKLFF. The chain combines TRBV21-1 with TRBJ1-4; whether TRBD1, the table's D call, matches the DNA was not checked. TRBV21-1 is a documented pseudogene. The CDR3 covers 15 residues.

A few counts support this clonotype. This CDR3 reads CASSLLKDQPQHF. The CDR3 DNA sequence: TGTGCCAGCAGTCTCCTTAAGGATCAGCCCCAGCATTTT. The chain couples TRBV6-2 or TRBV6-3 to TRBJ1-5; D ambiguous. CDR3 length equals 13 residues. V lost 5 bases to trimming and J lost 5 bases, with 10 bases between them. In germline, CDR1 is MNHEY, CDR2 SVGEGT.

This rearrangement joins TRBV12-3 or TRBV12-4 to TRBJ2-1; 11 positions match TRBD2. Unmatched junction bases numbered 11, after V lost 6 bases and J lost 4 bases. The CDR3 has 17 amino acids. This chain's CDR3 is CASSAPGTSGAYNEQFF. CDR3 DNA: TGTGCCAGCAGCGCTCCCGGGACTAGCGGAGCTTACAATGAGCAGTTCTTC.

V is TRBV6-2 or TRBV6-3 and J is TRBJ2-2; a possible D gene is TRBD2 (7 bases). V was shortened by 4 bases and J by 4 bases, with 13 bases between the two germline ends. The germline V gene encodes CDR1 MNHEY and CDR2 SVGEGT. CDR3 size: 15 residues. Written as DNA, the CDR3 is TGTGCCAGCAGTTGGAGGGGGGGCAGCACCGGGGAGCTGTTTTTT. It encodes CASSWRGGSTGELFF.

The sample holds many counts of this clonotype. This rearrangement joins TRBV28 to TRBJ1-5; D ambiguous. Trimming took 6 bases from V and 0 from J, leaving 6 bases between them. Germline lookup yields CDR1 MDHEN and CDR2 SYDVKM. The CDR3 length is 13 residues. The CDR3 region is CASRLDSNQPQHF. The CDR3 DNA follows: TGTGCCAGCAGATTAGATAGCAATCAGCCCCAGCATTTT.

This clonotype was counted many times. The chain couples TRBV28 to TRBJ2-1; weak D call: TRBD1 (6 bases). The CDR3 spans 15 residues. Trimming pared 4 bases from V and 2 bases from J, leaving 12 bases between. Germline assignment: CDR1 MDHEN and CDR2 SYDVKM. In DNA, the CDR3 is TGTGCCAGCAGTTCCCGGACAGAGGCCTACAATGAGCAGTTCTTC. Translating gives CASSSRTEAYNEQFF.

This chain connects TRBV29-1 to TRBJ2-7; 9 bases agree with TRBD1. CDR1 SQVTM and CDR2 ANQGSEA come from the germline V gene. The CDR3 runs 13 residues. V was pared by 7 bases and J by 6 bases, with 10 bases of the junction left unmatched. The CDR3: CSALGQGNSEQYF. CDR3 DNA: TGCAGCGCACTTGGACAGGGGAATTCCGAGCAGTACTTC.

The rearrangement links TRBV27 to TRBJ2-3; 11 bases are shared with TRBD2. V lost 7 bases and J lost 6; bases outside the gene matches: 6. CDR3 length: 14 residues. Germline V gene sequence: CDR1 MNHEY, CDR2 SMNVEV (reference sequence). The CDR3 sequence: CASTILAGADTQYF. The CDR3, as DNA: TGTGCCAGCACGATACTAGCGGGAGCCGATACGCAGTATTTT.

This clonotype was picked up a small number of times. J is TRBJ2-7 and V is TRBV7-9, with TRBD2 as a possible D gene (6 bases). V lost 5 bases to trimming and J lost 3 bases, with 17 bases between them. The CDR3 has 15 amino acids. CDR1 and CDR2 (germline): SEHNR, FQNEAQ (reference sequence). The DNA for the CDR3 is TGTGCCAGCAGCGCCCGACTAGAGGGGATCTACGAGCAGTACTTC. Its protein is CASSARLEGIYEQYF.

The DNA for the CDR3 is TGTGCCAGCAGCTATACAGGGATATTTGGAAACACCATATATTTT. Its translation: CASSYTGIFGNTIYF. This chain joins TRBV11-2 and TRBJ1-3; perhaps TRBD1 as D (6 bases). The CDR3 is 15 amino acids. Trimming pared 4 bases from V and 3 bases from J, leaving 13 bases between. Per germline, CDR1 SGHAT and CDR2 FQNNGV.

The V gene is TRBV20-1, the J gene TRBJ2-3; D not resolved. The CDR3 covers 13 residues. Germline V gene sequence: CDR1 DFQATT, CDR2 SNEGSKA (reference sequence). With 2 bases removed from V and 0 bases from J, the gap between germline ends came to 6 bases. CDR3 region: CSARYRSTDTQYF. The CDR3 coding sequence is TGCAGTGCTAGATATAGGAGCACAGATACGCAGTATTTT.

This sequence joins TRBV7-6 and TRBJ2-7, with TRBD1 identical over 10 bases. The CDR3 runs 14 residues. The germline V gene encodes CDR1 SGHVS and CDR2 FNYEAQ. V lost 6 bases to trimming and J lost 3 bases; unmatched junction nucleotides: 5. CDR3 bases: TGTGCCAGCAGTGACGGGACAGGGGACTACGAGCAGTACTTC. Translated, it gives CASSDGTGDYEQYF.

This clonotype was counted a few times. The rearrangement links TRBV6-2 or TRBV6-3 to TRBJ1-5, with 9 positions matching TRBD1. With V trimmed by 6 bases and J by 3 bases, 3 bases remained unmatched. The CDR3 runs 14 residues. Germline-derived CDR1 and CDR2 are MNHEY and SVGEGT. The CDR3 nucleotides are TGTGCCAGCAGCTGGACAGGGGCCAATCAGCCCCAGCATTTT. Residues: CASSWTGANQPQHF.

This clonotype has ten or more counts. The gene calls are TRBV20-1 and TRBJ2-1; the D gene is possibly TRBD2 (7 bases). Germline V gene sequence: CDR1 DFQATT, CDR2 SNEGSKA (reference sequence). The CDR3 sequence is 14 residues long. The germline V and J ends were trimmed by 3 bases and 5 bases, with 14 bases remaining between them. CDR3 bases: TGCAGTGCTAGGGACAGCGGGACAAACAATGAGCAGTTCTTC. Protein: CSARDSGTNNEQFF.